The rows below give T cell receptor beta chains drawn from one sample of a study of cytomegalovirus exposure and HLA in healthy donors. The data were produced by immunoSEQ multiplex PCR, yet TCRdb's version contains in-frame clones alone and is incomplete. The table for this sample gives approximately 140,000 clones. Sequenced material: PBMCs. All receptors come from a man aged 40-55 years in good health and CMV-seronegative. CDR3s include the opening cysteine and the closing phenylalanine or tryptophan. The D gene is left open where the match is weak.

J gene: TRBJ2-3
V gene: TRBV19
D gene: TRBD1
CDR3 DNA: TGTGCCAGTAGTATAGGGACAGGGGAGGCAGATACGCAGTATTTT
CDR3 protein: CASSIGTGEADTQYF

J gene: TRBJ2-2
V gene: TRBV21-1
D gene: .
CDR3 DNA: TGTGCCAGCAGCGCCCTCGGAAGGAGCAGGGGGCACACCGGGGAGCTGTTTTTT
CDR3 protein: CASSALGRSRGHTGELFF

J gene: TRBJ1-2
V gene: TRBV9
D gene: .
CDR3 DNA: TGTGCCAGCAGCGTACAGGTTTCCCCCCACTATGGCTACACCTTC
CDR3 protein: CASSVQVSPHYGYTF

J gene: TRBJ2-3
V gene: TRBV7-3
D gene: .
CDR3 DNA: TGTGCCAGCAGCCTCTCCCCGGGTACGCAGTATTTT
CDR3 protein: CASSLSPGTQYF

J gene: TRBJ2-1
V gene: TRBV6-5
D gene: .
CDR3 DNA: TGTGCCAGCGGGCGGGGGCGCGGCAATGAGCAGTTCTTC
CDR3 protein: CASGRGRGNEQFF

J gene: TRBJ1-3
V gene: TRBV27
D gene: .
CDR3 DNA: TGTGCCAGCGCCAACGGGAAAAAGGGAAACACCATATATTTT
CDR3 protein: CASANGKKGNTIYF

J gene: TRBJ2-2
V gene: TRBV27
D gene: TRBD2
CDR3 DNA: TGTGCCAGCAGTCCAAACAGTCGGACTAGCGGGGGATCCGGGGAGCTGTTTTTT
CDR3 protein: CASSPNSRTSGGSGELFF

J gene: TRBJ2-4
V gene: TRBV29-1
D gene: .
CDR3 DNA: TGCAGCGTTGAAAAGACACTAGCCAAAAACATTCAGTACTTC
CDR3 protein: CSVEKTLAKNIQYF

J gene: TRBJ1-5
V gene: TRBV6-5
D gene: TRBD1
CDR3 DNA: TGTGCCAGCAGCCCGGACAGGGGCTCGAGTCAGCCCCAGCATTTT
CDR3 protein: CASSPDRGSSQPQHF

J gene: TRBJ2-1
V gene: TRBV9
D gene: .
CDR3 DNA: TGTGCCAGCAGCCCTCTCGGGGGAAGCCCCCGCTCCTACAATGAGCAGTTCTTC
CDR3 protein: CASSPLGGSPRSYNEQFF

J gene: TRBJ1-5
V gene: TRBV4-3
D gene: .
CDR3 DNA: TGCGCCAGCAGCCAAGAAAACAGGAGAAATCAGCCCCAGCATTTT
CDR3 protein: CASSQENRRNQPQHF

J gene: TRBJ1-2
V gene: TRBV20-1
D gene: .
CDR3 DNA: TGCAGTGCCGCGGAGCTAGCCGCCACCTTC
CDR3 protein: CSAAELAATF

J gene: TRBJ2-3
V gene: TRBV7-2
D gene: TRBD2
CDR3 DNA: TGTGCCAGCAGCTTAGGACTAGCGGGGGGTAGAGATACGCAGTATTTT
CDR3 protein: CASSLGLAGGRDTQYF

J gene: TRBJ2-2
V gene: TRBV10-2
D gene: TRBD2
CDR3 DNA: TGCGCCAGCAGGCCGGGACTAGCGGGGAACACCGGGGAGCTGTTTTTT
CDR3 protein: CASRPGLAGNTGELFF

J gene: TRBJ1-1
V gene: TRBV15
D gene: .
CDR3 DNA: TGTGCCACCAGCATAGGACCCAGGGTGAACACTGAAGCTTTCTTT
CDR3 protein: CATSIGPRVNTEAFF

J gene: TRBJ2-3
V gene: TRBV29-1
D gene: TRBD2
CDR3 DNA: TGCAGCGTTCGTAGCGGGGGCCCTAGCACAGATACGCAGTATTTT
CDR3 protein: CSVRSGGPSTDTQYF

J gene: TRBJ1-2
V gene: TRBV19
D gene: .
CDR3 DNA: TGTGCCAGTAGGGAACAGGGTTGGGGCTATGGCTACACCTTC
CDR3 protein: CASREQGWGYGYTF

J gene: TRBJ2-7
V gene: TRBV4-2
D gene: TRBD2
CDR3 DNA: TGTGCCAGCAGCCAAGATAGCAGCGGGGCCTCCTACGAGCAGTACTTC
CDR3 protein: CASSQDSSGASYEQYF

J gene: TRBJ2-1
V gene: TRBV10-2
D gene: TRBD2
CDR3 DNA: TGCGCCAGCAGTGGACTAGCGGGGCTGCGCTCCTACAATGAGCAGTTCTTC
CDR3 protein: CASSGLAGLRSYNEQFF

J gene: TRBJ1-5
V gene: TRBV19
D gene: TRBD1
CDR3 DNA: TGTGCCAGTACTACAGGGGCGGTTCAGCCCCAGCATTTT
CDR3 protein: CASTTGAVQPQHF

J gene: TRBJ2-4
V gene: TRBV7-2
D gene: TRBD1
CDR3 DNA: TGTGCCAGCAGCTTGGGACAGGGAGAGTCCAAAAACATTCAGTACTTC
CDR3 protein: CASSLGQGESKNIQYF

J gene: TRBJ2-7
V gene: TRBV10-3
D gene: .
CDR3 DNA: TGTGCCATCAGTGAGTTGTCTAGCTTCGACGAGCAGTACTTC
CDR3 protein: CAISELSSFDEQYF

J gene: TRBJ2-6
V gene: TRBV7-2
D gene: .
CDR3 DNA: TGTGCCAGCAGCAGGGGTACCGGGGCCAACGTCCTGACTTTC
CDR3 protein: CASSRGTGANVLTF

J gene: TRBJ1-1
V gene: TRBV29-1
D gene: TRBD1
CDR3 DNA: TGCAGCGCGGCGCAAGGACAGGGCGCGACTTTCTTT
CDR3 protein: CSAAQGQGATFF

J gene: TRBJ1-2
V gene: TRBV2
D gene: TRBD1
CDR3 DNA: TGTGCCAGCAGTGAAGCGGGACAGGGGAACACCTTC
CDR3 protein: CASSEAGQGNTF

J gene: TRBJ1-2
V gene: TRBV28
D gene: .
CDR3 DNA: TGTGCCAGCAGTGTACAGGGTCGCGCTAACTATGGCTACACCTTC
CDR3 protein: CASSVQGRANYGYTF

J gene: TRBJ2-7
V gene: TRBV11-2
D gene: .
CDR3 DNA: TGTGCCAGCAGCTTAGGAGTCTCCTACGAGCAGTACTTC
CDR3 protein: CASSLGVSYEQYF

J gene: TRBJ2-5
V gene: TRBV7-3
D gene: TRBD2
CDR3 DNA: TGTGCCAGCACCCAGAGCGGGGGGGAGGGAGAGACCCAGTACTTC
CDR3 protein: CASTQSGGEGETQYF

J gene: TRBJ2-5
V gene: TRBV5-4
D gene: TRBD2
CDR3 DNA: TGTGCCAGCAGCTTGCCCAGCGGGGGCCAGAAGACCCAGTACTTC
CDR3 protein: CASSLPSGGQKTQYF

J gene: TRBJ2-5
V gene: TRBV19
D gene: .
CDR3 DNA: TGTGCCACCGGCGGCCGTCTATTCGGAGAGACCCAGTACTTC
CDR3 protein: CATGGRLFGETQYF

J gene: TRBJ2-5
V gene: TRBV5-4
D gene: .
CDR3 DNA: TGTGCCAGCAGCTTGGTCCAGGGGTCGTCAGGGACCCAGTACTTC
CDR3 protein: CASSLVQGSSGTQYF

J gene: TRBJ2-3
V gene: TRBV5-1
D gene: TRBD2
CDR3 DNA: TGCGCCAGCAGCTCAGCCGGGACTAGCGGGGGGGGCACAGATACGCAGTATTTT
CDR3 protein: CASSSAGTSGGGTDTQYF

J gene: TRBJ2-2
V gene: TRBV7-8
D gene: TRBD1
CDR3 DNA: TGTGCCAGCAGCTTTAGGGGGCCGAACACCGGGGAGCTGTTTTTT
CDR3 protein: CASSFRGPNTGELFF

J gene: TRBJ2-7
V gene: TRBV5-5
D gene: TRBD2
CDR3 DNA: TGTGCCAGCTCCACCGGGACTAGCGACCTTGGGCAGTACTTC
CDR3 protein: CASSTGTSDLGQYF

J gene: TRBJ1-4
V gene: TRBV15
D gene: TRBD1
CDR3 DNA: TGTGCCACCAGCCCGGACAGGAATGAAAAACTGTTTTTT
CDR3 protein: CATSPDRNEKLFF

J gene: TRBJ1-3
V gene: TRBV7-2
D gene: .
CDR3 DNA: TGTGCCAGCAGCACACAAGGGACTTGGGCTGGAAACACCATATATTTT
CDR3 protein: CASSTQGTWAGNTIYF

J gene: TRBJ1-1
V gene: TRBV10-3
D gene: .
CDR3 DNA: TGTGCCATCAGTGACCCTATGGACAGTTTGAACACTGAAGCTTTCTTT
CDR3 protein: CAISDPMDSLNTEAFF

J gene: TRBJ2-1
V gene: TRBV6-6
D gene: TRBD1
CDR3 DNA: TGTGCCAGCAGGAGGACAGGCAACAATGAGCAGTTCTTC
CDR3 protein: CASRRTGNNEQFF

J gene: TRBJ2-3
V gene: TRBV18
D gene: TRBD2
CDR3 DNA: TGTGCCAGCTCACCAGCCAGGCTAGCGGGTACCACAGATACGCAGTATTTT
CDR3 protein: CASSPARLAGTTDTQYF

J gene: TRBJ2-3
V gene: TRBV7-3
D gene: TRBD2
CDR3 DNA: TGTGCCAGCAGCTTAATCCCCCTAGCGGGGGAGGTAGATACGCAGTATTTT
CDR3 protein: CASSLIPLAGEVDTQYF

J gene: TRBJ1-2
V gene: TRBV5-6
D gene: .
CDR3 DNA: TGTGCCAGCAGGACGGTAGTGGCAGGGAATAACTATGGCTACACCTTC
CDR3 protein: CASRTVVAGNNYGYTF

J gene: TRBJ2-3
V gene: TRBV29-1
D gene: TRBD2
CDR3 DNA: TGCAGCGTTGAATCGGCGGGGGGGCGGATAAACACAGATACGCAGTATTTT
CDR3 protein: CSVESAGGRINTDTQYF

J gene: TRBJ1-1
V gene: TRBV10-3
D gene: .
CDR3 DNA: TGTGCCATCAGTGCTAAGTTCACTGAAGCTTTCTTT
CDR3 protein: CAISAKFTEAFF

J gene: TRBJ2-3
V gene: TRBV5-1
D gene: TRBD2
CDR3 DNA: TGCGCCAGCAGCCCGGGACTAGCGGGGACTAGCACAGATACGCAGTATTTT
CDR3 protein: CASSPGLAGTSTDTQYF

J gene: TRBJ1-6
V gene: TRBV4-3
D gene: .
CDR3 DNA: TGCGCCAGCAGCATCGGGGATAATTCACCCCTCCACTTT
CDR3 protein: CASSIGDNSPLHF